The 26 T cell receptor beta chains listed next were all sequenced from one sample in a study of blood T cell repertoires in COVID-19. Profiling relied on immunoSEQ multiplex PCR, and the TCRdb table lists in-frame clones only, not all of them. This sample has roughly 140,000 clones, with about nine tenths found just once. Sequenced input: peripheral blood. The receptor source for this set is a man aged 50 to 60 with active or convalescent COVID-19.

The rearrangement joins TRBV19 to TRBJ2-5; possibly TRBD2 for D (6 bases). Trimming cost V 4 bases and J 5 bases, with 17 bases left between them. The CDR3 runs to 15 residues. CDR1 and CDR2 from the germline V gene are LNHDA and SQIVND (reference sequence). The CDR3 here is CASSTGDGGWETQYF. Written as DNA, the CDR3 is TGTGCCAGTAGTACGGGGGACGGTGGGTGGGAGACCCAGTACTTC. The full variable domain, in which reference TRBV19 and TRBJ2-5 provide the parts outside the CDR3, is DGGITQSPKYLFRKEGQNVTLSCEQNLNHDAMYWYRQDPGQGLRLIYYSQIVNDFQKGDIAEGYSVSREKKESFPLTVTSAQKNPTAFYLCASSTGDGGWETQYFGPGTRLLVL.

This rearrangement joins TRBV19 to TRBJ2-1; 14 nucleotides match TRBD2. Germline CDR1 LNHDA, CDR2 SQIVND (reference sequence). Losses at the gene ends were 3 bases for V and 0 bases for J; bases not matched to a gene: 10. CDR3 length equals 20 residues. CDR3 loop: CASSIRTSGRSSTSYNEQFF. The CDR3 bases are TGTGCCAGTAGTATCAGGACTAGCGGGAGGTCCTCAACCTCCTACAATGAGCAGTTCTTC.

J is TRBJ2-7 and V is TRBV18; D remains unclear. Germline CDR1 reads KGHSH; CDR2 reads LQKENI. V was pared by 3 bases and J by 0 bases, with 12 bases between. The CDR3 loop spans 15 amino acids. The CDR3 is CASSPTQTSSYEQYF. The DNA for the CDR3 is TGTGCCAGCTCACCGACACAAACGAGCTCCTACGAGCAGTACTTC.

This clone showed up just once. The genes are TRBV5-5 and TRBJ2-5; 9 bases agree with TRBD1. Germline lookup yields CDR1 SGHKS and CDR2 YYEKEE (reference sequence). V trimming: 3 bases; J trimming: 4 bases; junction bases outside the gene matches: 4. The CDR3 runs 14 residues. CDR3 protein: CASSSGQGGETQYF. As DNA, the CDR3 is TGTGCCAGCAGCTCGGGACAGGGAGGAGAGACCCAGTACTTC.

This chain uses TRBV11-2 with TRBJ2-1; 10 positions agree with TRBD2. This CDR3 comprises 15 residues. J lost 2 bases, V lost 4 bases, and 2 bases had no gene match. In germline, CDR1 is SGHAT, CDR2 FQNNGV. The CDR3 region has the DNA TGTGCCAGCAGCTCACTAGCGGGACCCTACAATGAGCAGTTCTTC. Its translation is CASSSLAGPYNEQFF.

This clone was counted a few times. Written as DNA, the CDR3 is TGTGCCAGCTCAACAACCTCTGGGGCCAACGTCCTGACTTTC. Translation: CASSTTSGANVLTF. The rearrangement uses TRBV11-1 and TRBJ2-6; D remains ambiguous. Germline CDR1 and CDR2: SGHAT and FQDESV (reference sequence). This CDR3 is built from 14 residues. Trimming left V 8 bases short and J 0 bases short, with 8 bases between.

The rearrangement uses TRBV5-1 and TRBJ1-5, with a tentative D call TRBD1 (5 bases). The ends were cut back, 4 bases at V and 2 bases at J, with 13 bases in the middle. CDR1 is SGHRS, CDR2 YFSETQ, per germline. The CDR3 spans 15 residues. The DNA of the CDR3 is TGCGCCAGCAGCCCTCTAGGAGGGGGCAATCAGCCCCAGCATTTT. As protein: CASSPLGGGNQPQHF.

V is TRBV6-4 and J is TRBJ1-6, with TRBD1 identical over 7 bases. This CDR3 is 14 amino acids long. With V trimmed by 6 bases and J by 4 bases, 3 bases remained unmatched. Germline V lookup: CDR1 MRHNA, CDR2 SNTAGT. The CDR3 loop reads CASSRDSYNSPLHF. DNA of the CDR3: TGTGCCAGCAGCCGGGACAGTTATAATTCACCCCTCCACTTT.

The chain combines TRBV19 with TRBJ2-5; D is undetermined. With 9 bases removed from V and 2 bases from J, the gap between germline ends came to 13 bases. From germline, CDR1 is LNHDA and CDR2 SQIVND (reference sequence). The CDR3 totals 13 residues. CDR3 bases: TGTGCCAGCCAACTCCTAGGTCAAGAGACCCAGTACTTC. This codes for CASQLLGQETQYF.

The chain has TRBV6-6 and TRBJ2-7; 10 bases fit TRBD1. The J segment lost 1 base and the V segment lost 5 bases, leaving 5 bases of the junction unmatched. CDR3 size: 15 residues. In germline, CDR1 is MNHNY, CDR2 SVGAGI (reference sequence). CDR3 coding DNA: TGTGCCAGCAGTACCCGACAGGGGGCTTCCTACGAGCAGTACTTC. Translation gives CASSTRQGASYEQYF.

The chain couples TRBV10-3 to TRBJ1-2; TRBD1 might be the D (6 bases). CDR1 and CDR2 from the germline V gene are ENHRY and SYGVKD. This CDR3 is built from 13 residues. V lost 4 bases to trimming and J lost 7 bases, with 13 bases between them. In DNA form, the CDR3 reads TGTGCCATCAGTGCCGCAGGGGTGGTTGGCTACACCTTC. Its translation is CAISAAGVVGYTF.

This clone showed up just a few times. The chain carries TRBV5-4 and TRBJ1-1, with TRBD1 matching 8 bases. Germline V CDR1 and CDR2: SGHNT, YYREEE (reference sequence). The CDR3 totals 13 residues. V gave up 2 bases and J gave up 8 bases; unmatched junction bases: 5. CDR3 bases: TGTGCCAGCAGCTTTGGACAGGGAAACGAAGCTTTCTTT. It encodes CASSFGQGNEAFF.

The CDR3 nucleotides are TGTGCCAGCAGTTTATCCGCAGGGTATCAGCCCCAGCATTTT. It specifies CASSLSAGYQPQHF. This chain joins TRBV27 and TRBJ1-5, with D perhaps matching TRBD1 (5 bases). V was cut by 0 bases and J by 5 bases, with 8 bases left in between. The germline V gene encodes CDR1 MNHEY and CDR2 SMNVEV (reference sequence). The CDR3 runs to 14 residues.

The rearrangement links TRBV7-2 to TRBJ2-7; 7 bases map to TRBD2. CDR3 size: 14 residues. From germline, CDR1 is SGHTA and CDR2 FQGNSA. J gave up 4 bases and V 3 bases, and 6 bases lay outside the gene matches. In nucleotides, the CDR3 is TGTGCCAGCAGCTTCTATAGCGGGCCTTACGAGCAGTACTTC. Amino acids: CASSFYSGPYEQYF.

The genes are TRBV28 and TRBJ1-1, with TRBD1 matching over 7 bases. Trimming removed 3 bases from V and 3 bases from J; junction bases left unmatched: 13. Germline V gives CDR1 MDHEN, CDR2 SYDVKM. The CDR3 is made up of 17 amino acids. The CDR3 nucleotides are TGTGCCAGCAGTTTTGGTCAAGGGGACAGCCCCTACACTGAAGCTTTCTTT. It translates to CASSFGQGDSPYTEAFF.

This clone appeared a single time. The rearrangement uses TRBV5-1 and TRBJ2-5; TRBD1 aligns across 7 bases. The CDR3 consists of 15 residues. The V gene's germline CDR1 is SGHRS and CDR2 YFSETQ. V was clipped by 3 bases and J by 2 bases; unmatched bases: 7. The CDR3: CASSWDSPRQETQYF. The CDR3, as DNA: TGCGCCAGCAGCTGGGACAGCCCGCGACAAGAGACCCAGTACTTC.

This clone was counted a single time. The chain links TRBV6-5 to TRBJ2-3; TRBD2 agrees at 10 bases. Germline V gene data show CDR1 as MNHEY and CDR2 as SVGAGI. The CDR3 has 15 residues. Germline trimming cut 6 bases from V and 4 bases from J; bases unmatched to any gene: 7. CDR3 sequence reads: CASRISGRAADTQYF. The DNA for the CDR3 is TGTGCCAGCAGGATAAGCGGGAGGGCAGCAGATACGCAGTATTTT.

The CDR3 reads CASSLPPGQGARGTIYF. The CDR3 bases are TGTGCCAGCAGTTTACCCCCGGGACAGGGGGCGAGGGGGACCATATATTTT. The chain has TRBV28 and TRBJ1-3, with 12 bases lining up with TRBD1. CDR3 length: 17 amino acids. The germline V gene has CDR1 MDHEN and CDR2 SYDVKM. V lost 2 bases and J lost 10; bases outside the gene matches: 12.

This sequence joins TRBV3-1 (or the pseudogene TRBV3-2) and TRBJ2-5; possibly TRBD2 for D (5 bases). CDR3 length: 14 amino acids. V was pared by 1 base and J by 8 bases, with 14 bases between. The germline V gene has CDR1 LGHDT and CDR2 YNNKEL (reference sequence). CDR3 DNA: TGTGCCAGCAGCCAAGGAACACTAGTATTTACCCAGTACTTC. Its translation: CASSQGTLVFTQYF.

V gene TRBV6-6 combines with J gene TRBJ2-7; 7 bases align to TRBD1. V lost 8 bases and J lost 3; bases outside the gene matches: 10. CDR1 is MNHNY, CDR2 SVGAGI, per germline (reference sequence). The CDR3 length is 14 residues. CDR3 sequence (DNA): TGTGCCAGCGCCCCAGGACAGGAACGCTACGAGCAGTACTTC. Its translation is CASAPGQERYEQYF.

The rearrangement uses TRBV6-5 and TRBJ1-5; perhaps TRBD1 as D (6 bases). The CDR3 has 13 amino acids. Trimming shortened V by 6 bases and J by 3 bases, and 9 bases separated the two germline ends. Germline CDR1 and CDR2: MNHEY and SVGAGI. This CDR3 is CASSRQVNQPQHF. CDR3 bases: TGTGCCAGCAGCAGACAGGTCAATCAGCCCCAGCATTTT.

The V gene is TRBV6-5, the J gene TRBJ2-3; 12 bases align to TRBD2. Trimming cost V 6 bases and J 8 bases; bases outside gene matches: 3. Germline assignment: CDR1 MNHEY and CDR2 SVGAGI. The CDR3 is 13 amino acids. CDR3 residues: CASRLAGGGTQYF. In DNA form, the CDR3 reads TGTGCCAGCAGGCTAGCGGGAGGGGGTACGCAGTATTTT.

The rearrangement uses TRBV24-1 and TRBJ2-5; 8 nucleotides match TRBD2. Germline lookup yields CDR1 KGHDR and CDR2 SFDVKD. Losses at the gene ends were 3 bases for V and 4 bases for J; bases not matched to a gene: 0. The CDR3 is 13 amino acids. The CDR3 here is CATSDREGETQYF. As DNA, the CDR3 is TGTGCCACCAGTGATCGGGAGGGAGAGACCCAGTACTTC.

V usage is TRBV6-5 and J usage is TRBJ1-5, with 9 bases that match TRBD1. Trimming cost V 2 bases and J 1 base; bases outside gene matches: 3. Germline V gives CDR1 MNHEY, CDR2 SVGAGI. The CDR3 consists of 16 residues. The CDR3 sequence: CASSYRGQGSNQPQHF. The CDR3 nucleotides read TGTGCCAGCAGTTACCGGGGACAGGGCAGCAATCAGCCCCAGCATTTT.

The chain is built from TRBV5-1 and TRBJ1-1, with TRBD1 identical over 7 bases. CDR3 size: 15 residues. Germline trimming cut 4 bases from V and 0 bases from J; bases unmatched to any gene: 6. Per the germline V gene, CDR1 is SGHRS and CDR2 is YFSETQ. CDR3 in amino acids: CASSIQGSMNTEAFF. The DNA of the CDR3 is TGCGCCAGCAGCATACAGGGGTCCATGAACACTGAAGCTTTCTTT.

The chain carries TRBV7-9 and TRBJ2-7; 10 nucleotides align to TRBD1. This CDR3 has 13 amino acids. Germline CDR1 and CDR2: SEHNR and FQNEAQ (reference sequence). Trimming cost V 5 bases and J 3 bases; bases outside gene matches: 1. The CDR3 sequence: CASSRTGGYEQYF. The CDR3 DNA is TGTGCCAGCAGCCGGACAGGGGGCTACGAGCAGTACTTC.